These 32 T cell receptor beta chains share one sample of origin, sequenced in a study of CD8 T cells in ankylosing spondylitis. TCRdb reanalysed the 5' RACE reads using MiXCR and keeps one entry per CDR3 protein. The sample lists 200,000 to 250,000 distinct CDR3 sequences, approximately 24% occurring once. The specimen was blood, either unsorted or a sorted T cell fraction (not recorded which). Source of these receptors: a male donor with ankylosing spondylitis or in good health (not recorded which).

This clonotype was observed many times. V gene TRBV5-1 combines with J gene TRBJ2-1, with 8 nucleotides matching TRBD1. V dropped 4 bases and J dropped 3; count of bases not matched to a gene: 6. Germline V gene sequence: CDR1 SGHRS, CDR2 YFSETQ. This CDR3 comprises 15 residues. The CDR3 is CASSPAGTGYNEQFF. The CDR3 DNA reads as TGCGCCAGCAGCCCGGCCGGGACAGGCTACAATGAGCAGTTCTTC.

This clonotype appeared a few times. The chain uses TRBV12-3 or TRBV12-4 and TRBJ2-3, with TRBD1 matching over 7 bases. This CDR3 has 16 residues. The trim removed 5 bases at V and 1 base at J, leaving 9 bases unmatched. The CDR3 sequence: CASSPRQGSGTDTQYF. CDR3 nucleotides: TGTGCCAGCAGTCCCCGACAGGGTTCGGGCACAGATACGCAGTATTTT.

This clonotype was found a few times. The chain recombines TRBV2 with TRBJ2-5; 9 nucleotides agree with TRBD2. Trimming at V came to 7 bases and at J to 0 bases, leaving 15 bases not matched to a gene. CDR1 is SNHLY and CDR2 is FYNNEI in the germline V gene. The CDR3 is 18 amino acids. DNA of the CDR3: TGTGCCAGCATCAGATCCGGGACTAGCTCGAGGTACCAAGAGACCCAGTACTTC. This encodes CASIRSGTSSRYQETQYF.

The J gene is TRBJ2-1, the V gene TRBV18; a weak D match, TRBD1 (6 bases). The CDR3 extends over 13 amino acids. Trimming removed 1 base from V and 10 bases from J, with 11 bases in between. The germline V gene encodes CDR1 KGHSH and CDR2 LQKENI. The CDR3 nucleotides are TGTGCCAGCTCACCACAGGGGGAAGGGGAGCAGTTCTTC. Encoded protein: CASSPQGEGEQFF.

This clonotype has ten or more counts. The V and J genes are TRBV6-2 or TRBV6-3 and TRBJ2-7; the match to TRBD2 covers 13 bases. CDR1 is MNHEY, CDR2 SVGEGT, per germline. The CDR3 spans 16 residues. V trimming: 5 bases; J trimming: 5 bases; junction bases outside the gene matches: 9. The CDR3 loop is CASSRVPTSGRDEQYF. CDR3 bases: TGTGCCAGCAGTCGCGTCCCCACTAGCGGGAGGGACGAGCAGTACTTC.

This chain connects TRBV6-1 to TRBJ2-7; no clear D gene. V was trimmed by 5 bases and J by 6 bases, leaving 17 bases between them. There are 14 residues in the CDR3. Germline-derived CDR1 and CDR2 are MNHNS and SASEGT. This chain's CDR3 is CASSRENKRPEQYF. CDR3 nucleotide sequence: TGTGCCAGCAGTAGGGAAAACAAGAGGCCCGAGCAGTACTTC.

This clonotype has just a few counts. For the CDR3, the DNA is TGCGCCAGCAGCTTGGCCGGGGGACAGATCCAAGAGACCCAGTACTTC. This gives the protein CASSLAGGQIQETQYF. J is TRBJ2-5 and V is TRBV5-1, with D maybe TRBD1 (7 bases). Germline CDR1 is SGHRS and CDR2 is YFSETQ. The CDR3 contains 16 residues. V lost 0 bases and J 1 base, leaving 13 bases between the germline ends.

This clonotype was counted at least ten times. J is TRBJ2-2 and V is TRBV29-1; tentatively, D is TRBD1 (6 bases). CDR3 length: 14 amino acids. Trimming pared 6 bases from V and 6 bases from J, leaving 17 bases between. Looked up from germline, CDR1 is SQVTM and CDR2 is ANQGSEA. The DNA for the CDR3 is TGCAGCGTAGCACAAACTCAGGGGTCCGGGGAGCTGTTTTTT. It codes for CSVAQTQGSGELFF.

The J gene is TRBJ2-6, the V gene TRBV4-2; 11 nucleotides align to TRBD2. Germline CDR1 is LGHNA and CDR2 is YNFKEQ. The CDR3 extends over 18 amino acids. The junction had 5 bases not matched to a gene; V was cut back by 4 bases and J by 0 bases. DNA of the CDR3: TGTGCCAGCAGCCCCCGACTAGCGGGGACCTCTGGGGCCAACGTCCTGACTTTC. Protein sequence: CASSPRLAGTSGANVLTF.

This clonotype was counted ten times or more. Here the CDR3 reads CASSLDGTSGSGELFF. DNA for the CDR3: TGTGCCAGCAGCTTAGATGGGACTTCGGGTTCCGGGGAGCTGTTTTTT. This chain connects TRBV7-2 to TRBJ2-2; weak D call: TRBD2 (6 bases). Germline-derived CDR1 and CDR2 are SGHTA and FQGNSA. CDR3 size: 16 residues. Trimming took off 1 base at V and 6 bases at J, with 15 bases between the two ends.

This clonotype was counted only a few times. This chain joins TRBV25-1 and TRBJ1-4; tentatively, D is TRBD1 (5 bases). CDR3 length: 16 amino acids. Germline V gene data show CDR1 as MGHDK and CDR2 as SYGVNS. Trimming pared 2 bases from V and 8 bases from J, leaving 18 bases between. The chain's CDR3 is CASSEAPAGREEKLFF. Written as DNA, the CDR3 is TGTGCCAGCAGTGAAGCCCCGGCAGGGCGGGAAGAAAAACTGTTTTTT. The full variable domain, its missing parts supplied by reference TRBV25-1 and TRBJ1-4, is EADIYQTPRYLVIGTGKKITLECSQTMGHDKMYWYQQDPGMELHLIHYSYGVNSTEKGDLSSESTVSRIRTEHFPLTLESARPSHTSQYLCASSEAPAGREEKLFFGSGTQLSVL.

Turning to this clonotype: At one end, the junction sequence differs from germline, possibly due to a read error. The chain is built from TRBV3-1 and TRBJ2-7; perhaps D is TRBD1 or TRBD2 (5 bases each). The CDR3 loop spans 16 amino acids. CDR1 is LGHDT, CDR2 YNNKEL, per germline (reference sequence). The CDR3 here is CASSPTGAVISHEQYF. The DNA of the CDR3 is TGTGCCAGCAGCCCGACCGGGGCAGTGATCTCCCACGAGCAGTACTTC.

This rearrangement joins TRBV19 to TRBJ2-3; 9 nucleotides agree with TRBD2. This CDR3 comprises 17 residues. The germline CDR1 and CDR2 sequences are LNHDA and SQIVND (reference sequence). Trimming at V came to 4 bases and at J to 6 bases, leaving 14 bases not matched to a gene. This chain's CDR3 is CASSSRLAERPVDTQYF. DNA for the CDR3: TGTGCCAGTAGTAGCAGACTAGCGGAGCGTCCTGTGGATACGCAGTATTTT.

This clonotype was seen ten or more times. This chain joins TRBV7-6 and TRBJ1-2, with a possible D match to TRBD1 (6 bases). Germline V CDR1 and CDR2: SGHVS, FNYEAQ. The CDR3 has 15 residues. Trimming removed 1 base from V and 7 bases from J, with 16 bases in between. The CDR3: CASSLDFGGRGGYTF. The CDR3 DNA reads as TGTGCCAGCAGCTTAGACTTCGGGGGGCGCGGTGGCTACACCTTC.

This clonotype occurred a few times. The V and J genes are TRBV29-1 and TRBJ2-3; D perhaps matches TRBD2 (5 bases). The V end lost 4 bases, the J end lost 2 bases, and 13 bases lay between the germline ends. Per the germline V gene, CDR1 is SQVTM and CDR2 is ANQGSEA. CDR3 length: 14 amino acids. This chain's CDR3 is CSVAGAGYTDTQYF. The DNA of the CDR3 is TGCAGCGTTGCGGGCGCGGGTTACACAGATACGCAGTATTTT.

In this sample, this clonotype turned up a few times. The gene calls are TRBV20-1 and TRBJ1-1; a weak D match, TRBD1 (6 bases). The CDR3 is 13 residues long. Between the trimmed V and J ends, which lost 3 bases and 2 bases, there was a span of 10 bases. Germline-derived CDR1 and CDR2 are DFQATT and SNEGSKA (reference sequence). CDR3 coding DNA: TGCAGTGCTAGTCGGGACACCAACACTGAAGCTTTCTTT. It yields the protein CSASRDTNTEAFF.

This clonotype occurred a few times. V and J are TRBV29-1 and TRBJ2-2, with D unclear. V gave up 2 bases and J gave up 1 base, with 8 bases separating them. This CDR3 spans 14 amino acids. CDR1 and CDR2 (germline): SQVTM, ANQGSEA. CDR3 DNA: TGCAGCGTTGAACCGACCCTGAACACCGGGGAGCTGTTTTTT. Protein sequence: CSVEPTLNTGELFF.

Comments on this clonotype: One base away lies a much larger clone, so this may be a sequencing read error. This rearrangement joins TRBV29-1 to TRBJ2-1; 10 nucleotides match TRBD1. Germline V gene lookup returns CDR1 SQVTM and CDR2 ANQGSEA. The CDR3 is made up of 17 amino acids. CDR3 DNA sequence: TGCAGCGTTGAAGACGAGAAGGACAGGGGGACCTACAATGGGCAGTTCTTC. Translation: CSVEDEKDRGTYNGQFF.

This clonotype came up many times. This rearrangement joins TRBV7-3 to TRBJ2-7, with unresolved D. CDR3 size: 13 residues. V lost 2 bases, J lost 5 bases, and 10 bases lay in between. Germline V gives CDR1 SGHTA, CDR2 FQGTGA. The CDR3 reads CASSLAGSNEQYF. CDR3 bases: TGTGCCAGCAGCTTAGCAGGTAGCAACGAGCAGTACTTC.

This clonotype was found many times. CDR3 sequence: CASSPLMVRGQAFF. The CDR3 DNA reads as TGTGCCAGCAGCCCCCTTATGGTGAGGGGGCAAGCTTTCTTT. The chain combines TRBV7-2 with TRBJ1-1; 7 positions match TRBD1. The CDR3 contains 14 residues. The germline CDR1 and CDR2 sequences are SGHTA and FQGNSA. V was pared by 5 bases and J by 9 bases, with 12 bases of the junction left unmatched.

This clonotype was recorded many times. V usage is TRBV20-1 and J usage is TRBJ2-3; the match to TRBD2 covers 9 bases. The CDR3 runs 16 residues. Germline V CDR1 and CDR2: DFQATT, SNEGSKA (reference sequence). The trim removed 6 bases at V and 2 bases at J, leaving 12 bases unmatched. CDR3 in amino acids: CSAQRFASGNTDTQYF. In DNA, the CDR3 is TGCAGTGCCCAAAGGTTTGCTAGCGGGAACACAGATACGCAGTATTTT.

The chain couples TRBV30 to TRBJ1-4; D gene ambiguous. This CDR3 is 12 amino acids long. In germline, CDR1 is GTSNPN, CDR2 SVGIG (reference sequence). V lost 2 bases, J lost 11 bases, and 12 bases lay in between. The chain's CDR3 is CAWSPDAGKLFF. CDR3 DNA sequence: TGTGCCTGGAGTCCAGACGCCGGGAAACTGTTTTTT.

The chain is built from TRBV29-1 and TRBJ2-3; 8 bases are shared with TRBD2. Germline assignment: CDR1 SQVTM and CDR2 ANQGSEA. After removal of 1 base from V and 4 bases from J, the junction contained 10 bases not matched to a gene. The CDR3 length is 16 residues. The CDR3 DNA follows: TGCAGCGTTGAAGCATGGAGCGGGAGAAGTCCAGATACGCAGTATTTT. This translates into CSVEAWSGRSPDTQYF.

This clonotype was detected only a few times. It is unclear where the CDR3 begins or ends on the DNA, so no DNA is shown, and the CDR3 is as TCRdb lists it. The rearrangement links TRBV29-1 to TRBJ2-1; the DNA was not compared with TRBD1, the D call given in the table. In germline, CDR1 is SQVTM, CDR2 ANQGSEA. From its first to its last residue, the CDR3 has 11 amino acids. The CDR3 spells CSVGWGTGGEF.

This clonotype was counted many times. The chain employs TRBV10-3 and TRBJ2-2; 12 bases line up with TRBD1. CDR3 size: 17 residues. Looked up from germline, CDR1 is ENHRY and CDR2 is SYGVKD. V gave up 0 bases and J gave up 5 bases; unmatched junction bases: 4. The CDR3 is CAISESGTGGPTGELFF. The CDR3, as DNA: TGTGCCATCAGTGAGTCTGGGACAGGGGGCCCTACCGGGGAGCTGTTTTTT.

In its sample, this clonotype was seen many times. The chain combines TRBV9 with TRBJ2-1, with a possible D match to TRBD2 (6 bases). Germline loops: CDR1 SGDLS, CDR2 YYNGEE. The CDR3 has 14 residues. V lost 7 bases and J 9 bases, leaving 20 bases between the germline ends. In DNA form, the CDR3 reads TGTGCCAGCTCATCACTAGCTCTTTCGAGTGAGCAGTTCTTC. This translates into CASSSLALSSEQFF. The whole variable domain, remainder taken from reference TRBV9 and TRBJ2-1, is DSGVTQTPKHLITATGQRVTLRCSPRSGDLSVYWYQQSLDQGLQFLIQYYNGEERAKGNILERFSAQQFPDLHSELNLSSLELGDSALYFCASSSLALSSEQFFGPGTRLTVL.

There are a few counts of this clonotype. The chain carries TRBV12-3 or TRBV12-4 and TRBJ2-3; 7 bases are a match to TRBD1. V gave up 6 bases and J gave up 2 bases; unmatched junction bases: 5. The CDR3 has 14 residues. The CDR3 region is CASSWTGYTDTQYF. The CDR3 DNA is TGTGCCAGCAGCTGGACAGGTTACACAGATACGCAGTATTTT.

V and J are TRBV20-1 and TRBJ2-5, with D perhaps TRBD1 or TRBD2 (5 bases each). The ends were cut back, 6 bases at V and 5 bases at J, with 16 bases in the middle. CDR1 is DFQATT, CDR2 SNEGSKA, per germline (reference sequence). This CDR3 contains 13 residues. CDR3 DNA sequence: TGCAGTGCGAATCGTGGGACCCTGGAGACCCAGTACTTC. Residues: CSANRGTLETQYF.

The genes are TRBV29-1 and TRBJ1-1; TRBD1 aligns across 7 bases. Trimming took 7 bases from V and 8 from J; bases not matched to a gene: 16. The CDR3 sequence is 14 residues long. Germline-derived CDR1 and CDR2 are SQVTM and ANQGSEA. The CDR3 bases are TGCAGCGCCGGAACAGGGGCCGTACAATTCGAAGCTTTCTTT. Its protein is CSAGTGAVQFEAFF. Together with reference TRBV29-1 and TRBJ1-1, the CDR3 gives the full variable domain: SAVISQKPSRDICQRGTSLTIQCQVDSQVTMMFWYRQQPGQSLTLIATANQGSEATYESGFVIDKFPISRPNLTFSTLTVSNMSPEDSSIYLCSAGTGAVQFEAFFGQGTRLTVV.

This clonotype has ten or more counts. V and J are TRBV12-3 or TRBV12-4 and TRBJ2-6; no firm D call. Trimming stripped 3 bases from V and 1 base from J, with 4 bases between. The length of the CDR3 is 14 residues. The CDR3 loop is CASSFASGANVLTF. As DNA, the CDR3 is TGTGCCAGCAGTTTTGCATCTGGGGCCAACGTCCTGACTTTC.

This clonotype was picked up many times. V and J are TRBV5-1 and TRBJ2-7; D possibly corresponds to TRBD2 (5 bases). The CDR3 length is 14 residues. The germline gives CDR1 SGHRS, CDR2 YFSETQ. V lost 5 bases to trimming and J lost 2 bases, with 14 bases between them. CDR3 sequence: CASRGAAATYEQYF. CDR3 nucleotide sequence: TGCGCCAGCAGGGGAGCGGCAGCAACCTACGAGCAGTACTTC.

The J gene is TRBJ2-6, the V gene TRBV10-3; 12 bases fit TRBD1. This CDR3 comprises 18 residues. V lost 6 bases to trimming and J lost 1 base; unmatched junction nucleotides: 7. CDR1 is ENHRY and CDR2 is SYGVKD in the germline V gene. The DNA of the CDR3 is TGTGCCATCAGGAAAACGGGACAGGGGGCTTCTGGGGCCAACGTCCTGACTTTC. Translated: CAIRKTGQGASGANVLTF.